This T cell receptor (beta chain) was recorded in a study of T cell responses to AZD1222 COVID-19 vaccine. About the research overall: Second-dose groups at about 4 or about 12 weeks were pooled.

Study findings and constraints: Among those given AZD1222, only six or seven were seropositive at baseline. Unmutated variant regions are reportedly the target of nearly half of TCRs that are spike-specific.

As regards this clone: Its matching antigen is unknown.

Some clones are missing from TCRdb's copy, which holds only in-frame ones; the method was immunoSEQ multiplex PCR. Of 150,000 to 200,000 clones in the sample, 80% to 95% are singletons; the top ten hold around 2.3%. This CDR3 contains 15 residues. CDR1 and CDR2 (germline): MNHEY, SVGAGI. V lost 7 bases and J lost 1; bases outside the gene matches: 9. This chain connects TRBV6-5 to TRBJ1-1, with TRBD1 matching 7 bases. The material was peripheral blood, obtained on day 0 of AZD1222 vaccination. The receptor was derived from an adult in good health. The CDR3 loop is CASTPRGQGNTEAFF. CDR3 sequence (DNA): TGTGCCAGCACCCCAAGGGGGCAAGGGAACACTGAAGCTTTCTTT.